This note documents a single T cell receptor beta chain sequence. This record belongs to a study of shared clonotypes between healthy human individuals. Assay used: immunoSEQ multiplex PCR; TCRdb lists only in-frame clones, some missing. In the table there are 2 million to 2.5 million clones, around 93% of which are singletons. The sample comprised naive CD4+ T cells from PBMCs. Noted subset: CD45RA+ positively selected. The receptor was isolated from a man between 18 and 29 years old in good health. Some clones in this sample may be carry-over from other donors' samples.

CDR3 DNA sequence: TGCGCCAGCAGCCAGGGCCCGACAGGGGGTAATGAAAAACTGTTTTTT. Translation: CASSQGPTGGNEKLFF. V and J are TRBV4-1 and TRBJ1-4; 9 bases line up with TRBD1. CDR3 length: 16 residues. J lost 4 bases, V lost 3 bases, and 6 bases had no gene match. Germline CDR1 reads MGHRA; CDR2 reads YSYEKL.